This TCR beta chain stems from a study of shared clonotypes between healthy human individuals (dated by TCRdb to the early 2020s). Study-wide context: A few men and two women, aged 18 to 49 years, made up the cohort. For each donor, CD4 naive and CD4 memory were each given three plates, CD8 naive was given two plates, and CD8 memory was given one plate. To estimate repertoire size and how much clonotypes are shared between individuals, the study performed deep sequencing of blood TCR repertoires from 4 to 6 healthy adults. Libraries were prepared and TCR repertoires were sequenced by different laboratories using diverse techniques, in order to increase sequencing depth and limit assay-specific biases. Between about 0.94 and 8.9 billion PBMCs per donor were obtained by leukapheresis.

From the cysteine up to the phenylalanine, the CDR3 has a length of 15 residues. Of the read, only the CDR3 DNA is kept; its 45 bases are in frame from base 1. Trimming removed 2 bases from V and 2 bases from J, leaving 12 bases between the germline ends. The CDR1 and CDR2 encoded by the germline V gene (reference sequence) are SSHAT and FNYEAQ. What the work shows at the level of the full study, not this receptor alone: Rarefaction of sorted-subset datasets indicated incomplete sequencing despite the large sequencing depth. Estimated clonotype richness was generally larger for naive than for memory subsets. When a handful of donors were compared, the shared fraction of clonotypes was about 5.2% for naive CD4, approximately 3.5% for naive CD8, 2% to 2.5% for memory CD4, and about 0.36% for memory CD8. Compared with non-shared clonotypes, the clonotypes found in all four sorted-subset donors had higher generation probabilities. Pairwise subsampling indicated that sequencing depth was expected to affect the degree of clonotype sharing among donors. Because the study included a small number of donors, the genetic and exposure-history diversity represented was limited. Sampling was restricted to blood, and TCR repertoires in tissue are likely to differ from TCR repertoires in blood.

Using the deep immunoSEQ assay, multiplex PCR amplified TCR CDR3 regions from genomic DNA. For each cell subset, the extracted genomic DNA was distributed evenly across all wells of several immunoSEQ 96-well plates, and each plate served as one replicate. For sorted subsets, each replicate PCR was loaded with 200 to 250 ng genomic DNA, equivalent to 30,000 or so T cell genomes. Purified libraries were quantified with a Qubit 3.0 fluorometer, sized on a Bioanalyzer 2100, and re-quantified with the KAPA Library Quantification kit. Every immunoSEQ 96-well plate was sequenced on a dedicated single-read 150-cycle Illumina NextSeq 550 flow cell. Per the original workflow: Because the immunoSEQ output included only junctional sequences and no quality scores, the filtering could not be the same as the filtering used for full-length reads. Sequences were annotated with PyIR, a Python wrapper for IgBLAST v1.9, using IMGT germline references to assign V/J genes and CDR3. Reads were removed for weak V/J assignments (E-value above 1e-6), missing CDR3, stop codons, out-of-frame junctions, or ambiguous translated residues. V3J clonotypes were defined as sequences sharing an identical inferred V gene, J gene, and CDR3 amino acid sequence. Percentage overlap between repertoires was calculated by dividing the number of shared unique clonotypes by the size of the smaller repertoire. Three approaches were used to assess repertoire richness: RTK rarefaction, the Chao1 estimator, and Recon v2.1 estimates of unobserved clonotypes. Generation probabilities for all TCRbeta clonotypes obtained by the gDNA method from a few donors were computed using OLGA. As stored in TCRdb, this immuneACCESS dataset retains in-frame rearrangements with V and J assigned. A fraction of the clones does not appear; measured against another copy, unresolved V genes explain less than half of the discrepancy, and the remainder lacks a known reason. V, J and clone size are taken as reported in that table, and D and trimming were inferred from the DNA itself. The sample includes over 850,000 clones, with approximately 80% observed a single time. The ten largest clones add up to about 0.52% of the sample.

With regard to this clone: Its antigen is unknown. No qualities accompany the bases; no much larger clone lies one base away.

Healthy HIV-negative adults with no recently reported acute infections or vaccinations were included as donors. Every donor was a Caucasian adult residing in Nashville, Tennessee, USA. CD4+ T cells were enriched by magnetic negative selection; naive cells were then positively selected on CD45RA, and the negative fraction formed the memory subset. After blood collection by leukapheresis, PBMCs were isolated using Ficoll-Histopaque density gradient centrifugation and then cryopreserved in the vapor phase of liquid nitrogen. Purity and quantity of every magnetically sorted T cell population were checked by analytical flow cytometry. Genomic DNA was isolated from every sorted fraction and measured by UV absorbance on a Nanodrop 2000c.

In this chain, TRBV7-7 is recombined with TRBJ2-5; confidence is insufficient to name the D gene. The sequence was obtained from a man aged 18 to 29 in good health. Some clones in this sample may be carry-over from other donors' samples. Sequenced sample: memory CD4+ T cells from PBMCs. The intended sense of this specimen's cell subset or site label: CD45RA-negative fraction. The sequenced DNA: TGTGCCAGCAGCTTATCCCGGACCTCTCAAGAGACCCAGTACTTC. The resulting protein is CASSLSRTSQETQYF.